The TCR beta chain under discussion was sequenced for a study of blood T cell repertoires in COVID-19. The assay was immunoSEQ multiplex PCR, and TCRdb's table has in-frame clones only and misses some. The table has approximately 270,000 clones, 80% to 90% seen once. The V gene's germline CDR1 is MNHEY and CDR2 SMNVEV (reference sequence). With 5 bases clipped from V and 4 bases from J, the junction kept 8 bases outside the gene matches. The CDR3 consists of 15 residues. This clone was observed once. The chain employs TRBV27 and TRBJ2-7, with TRBD2 matching over 10 bases. Sequenced sample: PBMCs or T cells enriched from blood (not recorded which). The receptor comes from a man aged 35 to 55 who had recovered from COVID-19. In DNA form, the CDR3 reads TGTGCCAGCAGTCCCGAAGCTAGCGGGAGTTACGAGCAGTACTTC. Its protein is CASSPEASGSYEQYF.